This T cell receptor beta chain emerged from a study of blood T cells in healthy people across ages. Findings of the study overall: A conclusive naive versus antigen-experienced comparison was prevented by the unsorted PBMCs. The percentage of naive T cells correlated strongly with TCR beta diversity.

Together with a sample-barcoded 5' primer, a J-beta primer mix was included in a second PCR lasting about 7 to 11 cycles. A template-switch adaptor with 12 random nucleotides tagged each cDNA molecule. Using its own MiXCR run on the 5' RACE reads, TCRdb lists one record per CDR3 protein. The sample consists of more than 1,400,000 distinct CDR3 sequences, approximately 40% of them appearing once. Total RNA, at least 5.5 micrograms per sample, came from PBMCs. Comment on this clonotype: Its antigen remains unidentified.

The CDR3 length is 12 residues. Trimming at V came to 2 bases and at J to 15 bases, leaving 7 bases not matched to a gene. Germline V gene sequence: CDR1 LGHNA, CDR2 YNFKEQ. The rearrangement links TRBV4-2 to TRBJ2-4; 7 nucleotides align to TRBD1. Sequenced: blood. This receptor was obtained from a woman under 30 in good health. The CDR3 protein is CASSQHKDRRYF. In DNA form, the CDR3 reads TGTGCCAGCAGCCAACATAAGGACAGGCGGTACTTC.